Detailed here is one T cell receptor (beta chain). The antigen remains undetermined. These data come from a study of graft-versus-host responses after intestinal transplantation. Overall study: Each of the recipients got a multivisceral, liver-intestinal, or isolated intestinal transplant.

From germline, CDR1 is KGHSH and CDR2 LQKENI. This CDR3 is 15 amino acids long. Trimming removed 3 bases from V and 2 bases from J; junction bases left unmatched: 7. Libraries were prepared by immunoSEQ multiplex PCR; TCRdb keeps only in-frame clonotypes and omits some of them. In the table there are approximately 99,000 clones, just under 95% of which are singletons. The chain employs TRBV18 and TRBJ2-7, with 7 positions matching TRBD1. The sample here was unstimulated CD8+ T cells sorted from spleen or lymph node cells, taken before transplant. The receptor was derived from a human donor who was the organ donor for an intestinal transplant. CDR3 coding DNA: TGTGCCAGCTCACCGACTACGACAGGGCCCTACGAGCAGTACTTC. It translates to CASSPTTTGPYEQYF.